The clone carrying this T cell receptor (beta chain) was recorded once. This sample is part of a study of blood T cell repertoires in COVID-19. Study-wide background: Acute-phase and convalescent COVID-19 samples originated in the United States, Italy and Spain. Sample material is recorded as cDNA or gDNA derived from T cells, B-cell-depleted T cells, or PBMCs.

In the study's own analysis: Amplification of reference gene primers was used by the study to estimate nucleated cell counts. TCRdb's copy holds only in-frame clones and misses some; the assay was immunoSEQ multiplex PCR. The V and J calls and clone size come from that table; D and trimming were worked out from the DNA. The sample contains around 250,000 clones, about nine tenths of which appear only once. Germline assignment: CDR1 ENHRY and CDR2 SYGVKD. The ends were cut back, 8 bases at V and 5 bases at J, with 22 bases in the middle. The length of the CDR3 is 16 residues. The sequencing input was peripheral blood. The TCR sequence derives from a young man who had recovered from COVID-19. J is TRBJ2-1 and V is TRBV10-3, with D tentatively TRBD2 (5 bases). The CDR3 bases are TGTGCCATCGGACTGGTGGGTAGCGTGATCCACAATGAGCAGTTCTTC. Protein product: CAIGLVGSVIHNEQFF.